The clone carrying this TCR beta chain occurred once. The sample originates from a study of blood T cell repertoires in COVID-19. The overall study: Some COVID-19 samples were acute and others convalescent; all came from the United States, Italy and Spain. T cells, B-cell-depleted T cells, or PBMCs supplied cDNA or gDNA.

Authors' analysis steps: Scientists estimated how many nucleated cells there were by amplifying reference gene primers. Clones were read by immunoSEQ multiplex PCR, and TCRdb kept only the in-frame ones, dropping some. V and J calls and clone size come straight from that table; D and trimming were deduced from the DNA. The repertoire has about 130,000 clones, around 85% of them found once; the top ten carry around 2.7%. The CDR3 has 13 amino acids. V was trimmed by 0 bases and J by 4 bases, leaving 6 bases between them. The germline gives CDR1 ENHRY, CDR2 SYGVKD. This rearrangement joins TRBV10-3 to TRBJ1-2, with D unclear. Sequenced: peripheral blood. The receptor comes from a woman over 75 with acute or convalescent COVID-19. The CDR3 DNA is TGTGCCATCAGTGAGTCCGGAGTCTATGGCTACACCTTC. Translation gives CAISESGVYGYTF.